Below, 30 T cell receptor beta chains from the same sample are listed, as sequenced in a study of T-cell memory formation after mild COVID-19. TCRdb reanalysed the 5' RACE reads using MiXCR and keeps one entry per CDR3 protein. The sample has 350,000 to 450,000 distinct CDR3 sequences; 15% to 25% are singletons. Sequenced input: PBMCs or a T cell subset sorted from them (not recorded which). The receptors originated from an adult woman who had mild COVID-19 (a few samples of this study predate the infection). Cell type and time point are not known.

This clonotype was seen ten or more times. The chain links TRBV24-1 to TRBJ2-1; 8 bases fit TRBD1. The junction had 6 bases not matched to a gene; V was cut back by 7 bases and J by 5 bases. The V gene's germline CDR1 is KGHDR and CDR2 SFDVKD. This CDR3 is built from 14 residues. CDR3 bases: TGTGCCACCAGCCTGGACAGGGCTCACAATGAGCAGTTCTTC. Amino acids: CATSLDRAHNEQFF.

This clonotype turned up a few times. The chain has TRBV28 and TRBJ1-1; D is uncertain. The CDR3 is 11 residues long. V was pared by 7 bases and J by 7 bases, with 10 bases between. CDR1 MDHEN and CDR2 SYDVKM come from the germline V gene. CDR3 in DNA: TGTGCCAGCACCATCAGTCGTGAAGCTTTCTTT. Translating it yields CASTISREAFF. Looking up the rest from reference TRBV28 and TRBJ1-1 gives the full variable domain: DVKVTQSSRYLVKRTGEKVFLECVQDMDHENMFWYRQDPGLGLRLIYFSYDVKMKEKGDIPEGYSVSREKKERFSLILESASTNQTSMYLCASTISREAFFGQGTRLTVV.

This clonotype came up a few times. This sequence joins TRBV7-2 and TRBJ2-5; D possibly corresponds to TRBD2 (7 bases). This CDR3 comprises 18 residues. Trimming cost V 1 base and J 4 bases, with 22 bases left between them. The germline V gene has CDR1 SGHTA and CDR2 FQGNSA. The CDR3 DNA sequence: TGTGCCAGCAGCTTAGACCTCGGGGGGCGGGCCCGGAGAGAGACCCAGTACTTC. Translating it yields CASSLDLGGRARRETQYF.

Worth noting for this clonotype: The junction does not match germline at one end; this may be a read error. V and J are TRBV20-1 and TRBJ2-1; TRBD2 aligns across 7 bases. The CDR3 is made up of 13 amino acids. Germline CDR1 and CDR2: DFQATT and SNEGSKA (reference sequence). Here the CDR3 DNA reads TGCGGTGCTATGGGGGGGGAATACAATGAGCAGTTCTTC. Amino acids: CGAMGGEYNEQFF.

For the CDR3, the DNA is TGCGCCAGCAGCCTCTTGACTAGCGGGGGTCCTAACACCGGGGAGCTGTTTTTT. Its protein is CASSLLTSGGPNTGELFF. The chain links TRBV4-1 to TRBJ2-2, with TRBD2 matching 12 bases. The germline gives CDR1 MGHRA, CDR2 YSYEKL. This CDR3 has 18 amino acids. Trimming removed 4 bases from V and 2 bases from J; junction bases left unmatched: 8.

The V gene is TRBV7-2, the J gene TRBJ1-1; a weak D match, TRBD1 (5 bases). The V end was cut by 4 bases, the J end by 1 base, with 13 bases between. The CDR3 contains 15 residues. Germline V gene sequence: CDR1 SGHTA, CDR2 FQGNSA. CDR3 amino acids: CASSSTGRWNTEAFF. The CDR3 nucleotides read TGTGCCAGCAGCTCAACGGGACGGTGGAACACTGAAGCTTTCTTT. The full variable domain, completed using reference TRBV7-2 and TRBJ1-1, is GAGVSQSPSNKVTEKGKDVELRCDPISGHTALYWYRQSLGQGLEFLIYFQGNSAPDKSGLPSDRFSAERTGGSVSTLTIQRTQQEDSAVYLCASSSTGRWNTEAFFGQGTRLTVV.

Here the CDR3 reads CASRRVNEQFF. CDR3 coding DNA: TGTGCCAGCAGACGAGTGAATGAGCAGTTCTTC. The rearrangement joins TRBV6-4 to TRBJ2-1; D is ambiguous. Germline-derived CDR1 and CDR2 are MRHNA and SNTAGT. V lost 6 bases, J lost 7 bases, and 7 bases lay in between. The CDR3 covers 11 residues.

This clonotype was picked up a small number of times. The chain uses TRBV15 and TRBJ1-5, with 9 nucleotides matching TRBD1. CDR1 is LNHNV and CDR2 is YYDKDF in the germline V gene (reference sequence). This CDR3 has 15 residues. V dropped 5 bases and J dropped 2; count of bases not matched to a gene: 4. The CDR3: CATSGDRVGNQPQHF. CDR3 DNA sequence: TGTGCCACCAGCGGGGACAGGGTGGGCAATCAGCCCCAGCATTTT.

In its sample, this clonotype was seen many times. V is TRBV29-1 and J is TRBJ2-7; the D gene is possibly TRBD1 (6 bases). From germline, CDR1 is SQVTM and CDR2 ANQGSEA. V was trimmed by 7 bases and J by 3 bases, leaving 22 bases between them. The CDR3 runs to 15 residues. The CDR3 DNA reads TGCAGCGCACGAGCAGAATCGACAGGATACTACGAGCAGTACTTC. It yields the protein CSARAESTGYYEQYF.

This clonotype was detected a few times. The chain is built from TRBV6-6 and TRBJ2-5; D uncertain. V gave up 0 bases and J gave up 2 bases, with 10 bases separating them. The CDR3 loop spans 15 amino acids. Germline V gene sequence: CDR1 MNHNY, CDR2 SVGAGI (reference sequence). For the CDR3, the DNA is TGTGCCAGCAGTTACTCGAATTCAGAACAAGAGACCCAGTACTTC. Its translation: CASSYSNSEQETQYF.

J is TRBJ2-3 and V is TRBV5-5; tentatively, D is TRBD1 (6 bases). Germline V lookup: CDR1 SGHKS, CDR2 YYEKEE (reference sequence). V lost 3 bases, J lost 7 bases, and 18 bases lay in between. The CDR3 covers 15 residues. In DNA form, the CDR3 reads TGTGCCAGCAGCTCGACAGGTGGCGCACGGTATACGCAGTATTTT. The encoded protein is CASSSTGGARYTQYF. Full variable domain (outside the CDR3, taken from reference TRBV5-5 and TRBJ2-3): DAGVTQSPTHLIKTRGQQVTLRCSPISGHKSVSWYQQVLGQGPQFIFQYYEKEERGRGNFPDRFSARQFPNYSSELNVNALLLGDSALYLCASSSTGGARYTQYFGPGTRLTVL.

The table lists this clonotype with a count of one. The V and J genes are TRBV5-1 and TRBJ1-4; 8 positions agree with TRBD1. The CDR3 has 16 residues. Germline values: CDR1 SGHRS, CDR2 YFSETQ. V trimming: 5 bases; J trimming: 0 bases; junction bases outside the gene matches: 6. This CDR3 is CASRTGGTATNEKLFF. In DNA form, the CDR3 reads TGCGCCAGCAGAACAGGGGGTACCGCAACTAATGAAAAACTGTTTTTT.

This clonotype turned up a few times. The chain links TRBV20-1 to TRBJ2-1, with D tentatively TRBD1 (5 bases). Trimming removed 4 bases from V and 0 bases from J, with 10 bases in between. Germline V gene data show CDR1 as DFQATT and CDR2 as SNEGSKA (reference sequence). The CDR3 is 14 amino acids. The DNA for the CDR3 is TGCAGTGCTAAGGGCAGGGTCTCCTACAATGAGCAGTTCTTC. It yields the protein CSAKGRVSYNEQFF.

The rearrangement joins TRBV9 to TRBJ2-7, with TRBD2 matching 9 bases. V trimming: 0 bases; J trimming: 5 bases; junction bases outside the gene matches: 3. CDR1 is SGDLS and CDR2 is YYNGEE in the germline V gene. The CDR3 has 14 residues. The CDR3, as DNA: TGTGCCAGCAGCGTAGGCGGGAGGGACCACGAGCAGTACTTC. Its protein product is CASSVGGRDHEQYF.

The chain carries TRBV20-1 and TRBJ2-3; TRBD2 is a possible D gene (5 bases). From germline, CDR1 is DFQATT and CDR2 SNEGSKA (reference sequence). V gave up 2 bases and J gave up 2 bases, with 11 bases separating them. The CDR3 loop spans 14 amino acids. In DNA form, the CDR3 reads TGCAGTGCTAGATGGGAGAAAACCACAGATACGCAGTATTTT. Protein product: CSARWEKTTDTQYF.

The chain is built from TRBV7-2 and TRBJ2-7, with D unresolved. V lost 4 bases and J lost 6, with 13 bases in between. Germline CDR1 and CDR2: SGHTA and FQGNSA. This CDR3 comprises 13 residues. The CDR3 loop is CASSSASPFEQYF. The DNA of the CDR3 is TGTGCCAGCAGCTCAGCATCCCCCTTCGAGCAGTACTTC. Looking up the rest from reference TRBV7-2 and TRBJ2-7 gives the full variable domain: GAGVSQSPSNKVTEKGKDVELRCDPISGHTALYWYRQSLGQGLEFLIYFQGNSAPDKSGLPSDRFSAERTGGSVSTLTIQRTQQEDSAVYLCASSSASPFEQYFGPGTRLTVT.

The chain couples TRBV24-1 to TRBJ2-5; 9 bases agree with TRBD1. Germline trimming cut 4 bases from V and 3 bases from J; bases unmatched to any gene: 11. CDR1 and CDR2 from the germline V gene are KGHDR and SFDVKD. CDR3 length: 17 residues. The CDR3 sequence is CATSENAGTGLEETQYF. The CDR3 bases are TGTGCCACCAGTGAAAACGCCGGGACAGGGTTGGAAGAGACCCAGTACTTC.

V is TRBV28 and J is TRBJ1-4, with 7 bases matching TRBD1. CDR1 and CDR2 from the germline V gene are MDHEN and SYDVKM. V shed 3 bases, J shed 10 bases, and the junction held 8 bases outside the gene matches. CDR3 length: 14 amino acids. Here the CDR3 reads CASSLSQGYGKLFF. The CDR3 nucleotides are TGTGCCAGCAGTTTGTCACAGGGGTATGGAAAACTGTTTTTT.

The V and J genes are TRBV12-3 or TRBV12-4 and TRBJ2-1; D unresolved. The CDR3 consists of 12 residues. V was cut by 3 bases and J by 8 bases, with 8 bases left in between. The CDR3 nucleotides read TGTGCCAGCAGTTTCTCCAAGGATGAGCAGTTCTTC. Residues: CASSFSKDEQFF.

In nucleotides, the CDR3 is TGTGCCAGCAGTTACGATCCTGTGACTAGCGGGAGGGCCCGCACAGATACGCAGTATTTT. It yields the protein CASSYDPVTSGRARTDTQYF. This rearrangement joins TRBV6-2 or TRBV6-3 to TRBJ2-3; 14 bases map to TRBD2. The CDR3 length is 20 residues. Per the germline V gene, CDR1 is MNHEY and CDR2 is SVGEGT. Trimming removed 2 bases from V and 1 base from J; junction bases left unmatched: 11.

This clonotype was counted between two and nine times. This sequence joins TRBV21-1 and TRBJ2-2; no DNA check was done on the table's D call, TRBD2. TRBV21-1 is a documented pseudogene. The CDR3 is 16 residues long. The CDR3 region is CARGYLVRKGTGELFF. The CDR3 DNA sequence: TGTGCCAGAGGCTATTTAGTGCGGAAGGGAACCGGGGAGCTGTTTTTT.

This clonotype was seen more than once but under ten times. The rearrangement links TRBV3-1 to TRBJ2-3; no clear D. Per the germline V gene, CDR1 is LGHDT and CDR2 is YNNKEL (reference sequence). This CDR3 has 14 residues. Trimming pared 0 bases from V and 6 bases from J, leaving 10 bases between. The CDR3, as DNA: TGTGCCAGCAGCCAAGATCGTTTTTGGGATACGCAGTATTTT. Its protein is CASSQDRFWDTQYF.

The V gene is TRBV7-2, the J gene TRBJ2-3; TRBD1 agrees at 7 bases. Germline V gives CDR1 SGHTA, CDR2 FQGNSA. This CDR3 contains 14 residues. J gave up 4 bases and V 4 bases, and 5 bases lay outside the gene matches. The CDR3 reads CASSSFTGADTQYF. In DNA, the CDR3 is TGTGCCAGCAGCTCCTTTACAGGGGCAGATACGCAGTATTTT.

The chain joins TRBV11-3 to TRBJ2-7; possibly TRBD1 or TRBD2 for D (5 bases each). The CDR3 covers 15 residues. V gave up 2 bases and J gave up 0 bases, with 11 bases separating them. Per the germline V gene, CDR1 is SGHNT and CDR2 is YENEEA. Here the CDR3 DNA reads TGTGCCAGCAGCTTAAAGTCAGGGAGCTCCTACGAGCAGTACTTC. Amino acid sequence: CASSLKSGSSYEQYF.

There are many counts of this clonotype. The chain uses TRBV5-1 and TRBJ2-3; D might be TRBD2 (5 bases). V was shortened by 3 bases and J by 1 base, with 15 bases between the two germline ends. From germline, CDR1 is SGHRS and CDR2 YFSETQ. The CDR3 loop spans 16 amino acids. CDR3 in amino acids: CASSSLKFGGTDTQYF. DNA for the CDR3: TGCGCCAGCAGCTCTCTTAAATTCGGGGGCACAGATACGCAGTATTTT.

V is TRBV7-2 and J is TRBJ2-1; D not resolved. The CDR3 spans 16 residues. Germline V gives CDR1 SGHTA, CDR2 FQGNSA. V was cut by 0 bases and J by 0 bases, with 9 bases left in between. In DNA form, the CDR3 reads TGTGCCAGCAGCTTAGCCGACATGGTCTCCTACAATGAGCAGTTCTTC. It yields the protein CASSLADMVSYNEQFF.

This clonotype was picked up many times. The V call is TRBV5-1, the J call TRBJ2-2, with no clear D. The CDR3 is 13 residues long. Trimming pared 4 bases from V and 8 bases from J, leaving 12 bases between. CDR1 and CDR2 (germline): SGHRS, YFSETQ. As DNA, the CDR3 is TGCGCCAGCAGCCTCGAATACCGGGGGGAGCTGTTTTTT. As protein: CASSLEYRGELFF.

The V call is TRBV7-2, the J call TRBJ2-5; TRBD2 agrees at 7 bases. Germline V lookup: CDR1 SGHTA, CDR2 FQGNSA. The CDR3 contains 13 residues. J was trimmed by 3 bases and V by 11 bases; bases with no gene match: 9. CDR3 in amino acids: CARRAGVEETQYF. CDR3 bases: TGTGCCCGGCGGGCGGGAGTCGAAGAGACCCAGTACTTC.

The chain employs TRBV5-1 and TRBJ2-1; D is possibly TRBD1 or TRBD2 (5 bases each). The CDR3 loop spans 19 amino acids. V was trimmed by 4 bases and J by 0 bases, leaving 23 bases between them. From germline, CDR1 is SGHRS and CDR2 YFSETQ. CDR3 loop: CASSGIPGTDTSSYNEQFF. The CDR3 nucleotides read TGCGCCAGCAGCGGCATCCCTGGGACGGACACTAGCTCCTACAATGAGCAGTTCTTC.

This clonotype was counted ten times or more. The chain links TRBV12-3 or TRBV12-4 to TRBJ2-1; perhaps TRBD1 as D (6 bases). The V gene lost 2 bases and the J gene lost 8 bases, with 19 bases spanning the gap. The CDR3 spans 16 residues. CDR3 bases: TGTGCCAGCAGTTTAAGGGGGAGACAGGTGCTAGATGAGCAGTTCTTC. This gives the protein CASSLRGRQVLDEQFF.